This T cell receptor (beta chain) was identified during a study of Graves' ophthalmopathy and Graves' hyperthyroidism. Study-wide points: Ophthalmopathy progression cases were predicted by the model with about 70% sensitivity and 72% to 80% specificity.

This clonotype came up a few times. Its cognate antigen is unknown. Amplification of the TCR beta CDR3 regions used RNA transcripts (as template). HTBI primers primed a first-round RT-PCR, and a second-round multiplex PCR followed. MiXCR was run by TCRdb on the multiplex PCR reads, yielding one entry per CDR3 protein. The data contain about 740,000 distinct CDR3 sequences, around 40% of them singletons. The germline gives CDR1 SEHNR, CDR2 FQNEAQ (reference sequence). With 0 bases removed from V and 1 base from J, the gap between germline ends came to 15 bases. This CDR3 contains 18 residues. This rearrangement joins TRBV7-9 to TRBJ2-2, with D maybe TRBD2 (5 bases). Sequenced input: peripheral blood. The receptor was derived from an adult man with Graves' ophthalmopathy. CDR3 loop: CASSLAVGRHLNTGELFF. Here the CDR3 DNA reads TGTGCCAGCAGCTTAGCGGTGGGGAGACACCTGAACACCGGGGAGCTGTTTTTT. Filled out from reference TRBV7-9 and TRBJ2-2, the complete variable domain reads DTGVSQNPRHKITKRGQNVTFRCDPISEHNRLYWYRQTLGQGPEFLTYFQNEAQLEKSRLLSDRFSAERPKGSFSTLEIQRTEQGDSAMYLCASSLAVGRHLNTGELFFGEGSRLTVL.